These 15 T cell receptor beta chains were sequenced from one sample in a study of shared clonotypes between healthy human individuals. Libraries were prepared by immunoSEQ multiplex PCR; TCRdb keeps only in-frame clonotypes and omits some of them. Among roughly 760,000 clones, roughly 70% were seen once, and the ten largest hold 1.5% to 2%. The sequenced sample was memory CD4+ T cells sorted from blood. This sample's subset: CD45RA-negative fraction. These receptors were collected from a woman aged 30 to 39 in good health.

V gene TRBV14 combines with J gene TRBJ2-7; possibly TRBD1 or TRBD2 for D (6 bases each). Trimming shortened V by 3 bases and J by 3 bases, and 12 bases separated the two germline ends. Per the germline V gene, CDR1 is SGHDN and CDR2 is FVKESK. This CDR3 region has 14 residues. The CDR3 sequence is CASSHQGGGYEQYF. The CDR3, as DNA: TGTGCCAGCAGCCACCAAGGAGGGGGCTACGAGCAGTACTTC.

Notes on this clone: Different DNA sequences within this sample yield the same CDR3. This rearrangement joins TRBV27 to TRBJ1-5, with D possibly TRBD1 on 5 matching bases. In germline, CDR1 is MNHEY, CDR2 SMNVEV (reference sequence). The CDR3 consists of 13 residues. V lost 5 bases, J lost 4 bases, and 9 bases lay in between. CDR3 nucleotides: TGTGCCAGCAGTCTCAGGGAGAATCAGCCCCAGCATTTT. Protein: CASSLRENQPQHF.

The CDR3 nucleotides are TGTGCCAGCAGCTTATGGGGTCTACCGCATGGCTACACCTTC. As protein: CASSLWGLPHGYTF. The chain couples TRBV5-4 to TRBJ1-2; the D is unclear. V lost 2 bases, J lost 6 bases, and 14 bases lay in between. This CDR3 is built from 14 residues. Germline values: CDR1 SGHNT, CDR2 YYREEE (reference sequence).

The chain links TRBV11-3 to TRBJ2-3; D is possibly TRBD1 (5 bases). In germline, CDR1 is SGHNT, CDR2 YENEEA. Trimming removed 6 bases at V and 5 bases at J, with 12 bases between. The CDR3 has 13 residues. Written as DNA, the CDR3 is TGTGCCAGCAGAGGACAAGGGAAAGATACGCAGTATTTT. Protein sequence: CASRGQGKDTQYF.

The V call is TRBV28, the J call TRBJ2-1; TRBD1 matches 9 bases. CDR1 is MDHEN and CDR2 is SYDVKM in the germline V gene. The CDR3 loop spans 14 amino acids. Trimming cost V 10 bases and J 4 bases; bases outside gene matches: 8. Here the CDR3 reads CATHGQGLYNEQFF. The CDR3 region has the DNA TGTGCCACCCACGGACAGGGGCTTTACAATGAGCAGTTCTTC.

This clone was counted once. The chain links TRBV30 to TRBJ1-5; tentative D call: TRBD1 (5 bases). CDR3 size: 14 residues. Trimming stripped 1 base from V and 4 bases from J, with 11 bases between. Germline CDR1 reads GTSNPN; CDR2 reads SVGIG (reference sequence). DNA of the CDR3: TGTGCCTGGAGTGCCGGGACTTCAAATCAGCCCCAGCATTTT. This sequence encodes CAWSAGTSNQPQHF.

Many counts were recorded for this clone. Other DNA sequences of this sample code for an identical CDR3. The chain recombines TRBV5-1 with TRBJ2-1; the match to TRBD2 covers 9 bases. Germline trimming cut 0 bases from V and 3 bases from J; bases unmatched to any gene: 1. The CDR3 consists of 15 residues. Germline V lookup: CDR1 SGHRS, CDR2 YFSETQ. The CDR3, as DNA: TGCGCCAGCAGCTTGGATAGCGGGAGCTACAATGAGCAGTTCTTC. Amino acid sequence: CASSLDSGSYNEQFF. Using reference TRBV5-1 and TRBJ2-1 for the parts outside the CDR3, the full variable domain is KAGVTQTPRYLIKTRGQQVTLSCSPISGHRSVSWYQQTPGQGLQFLFEYFSETQRNKGNFPGRFSGRQFSNSRSEMNVSTLELGDSALYLCASSLDSGSYNEQFFGPGTRLTVL.

This clone showed up just a few times. The gene calls are TRBV5-8 and TRBJ2-5; 12 nucleotides agree with TRBD2. The V gene's germline CDR1 is SGHTS and CDR2 YDEGEE. This CDR3 comprises 16 residues. The V and J ends lost 0 bases and 2 bases, in that order; junction bases with no gene match: 2. The CDR3: CASSLGTSGKQETQYF. The DNA of the CDR3 is TGTGCCAGCAGCTTGGGGACTAGCGGGAAGCAAGAGACCCAGTACTTC.

This chain uses TRBV5-1 with TRBJ2-2; 8 bases fit TRBD2. Trimming took 4 bases from V and 0 from J; bases not matched to a gene: 5. This CDR3 contains 16 residues. Germline loops: CDR1 SGHRS, CDR2 YFSETQ. The chain's CDR3 is CASSPPLAANTGELFF. DNA of the CDR3: TGCGCCAGCAGCCCCCCACTAGCGGCGAACACCGGGGAGCTGTTTTTT.

The chain joins TRBV6-6 to TRBJ2-7, with D perhaps being TRBD1 or TRBD2 (6 bases each). The CDR3 loop spans 15 amino acids. The V gene lost 10 bases and the J gene lost 6 bases, with 25 bases spanning the gap. Germline-derived CDR1 and CDR2 are MNHNY and SVGAGI (reference sequence). As DNA, the CDR3 is TGTGCCACCTGCCCCCAGCCGACGGGGGCTCGCGAGCAGTACTTC. This translates into CATCPQPTGAREQYF.

The chain recombines TRBV27 with TRBJ1-1; D is perhaps TRBD1 (5 bases). The ends were cut back, 4 bases at V and 0 bases at J, with 18 bases in the middle. The CDR3 totals 17 residues. Germline V CDR1 and CDR2: MNHEY, SMNVEV (reference sequence). This chain's CDR3 is CASSSAPGREMNTEAFF. The CDR3 coding sequence is TGTGCCAGCAGTTCCGCCCCGGGACGGGAAATGAACACTGAAGCTTTCTTT.

The chain carries TRBV6-5 and TRBJ1-1; possibly TRBD1 for D (6 bases). Germline values: CDR1 MNHEY, CDR2 SVGAGI. The CDR3 is 13 amino acids. V lost 6 bases and J lost 5, with 13 bases in between. The CDR3 nucleotides read TGTGCCAGCAGGGAAAGGACAGCAACTGAAGCTTTCTTT. Translated: CASRERTATEAFF.

J is TRBJ2-5 and V is TRBV27; D not certain. Trimming removed 5 bases at V and 3 bases at J, with 16 bases between. The CDR3 runs 15 residues. The V gene's germline CDR1 is MNHEY and CDR2 SMNVEV (reference sequence). The CDR3 here is CASSLIGPDKETQYF. The CDR3 coding sequence is TGTGCCAGCAGTCTAATAGGCCCTGACAAAGAGACCCAGTACTTC.

This chain joins TRBV19 and TRBJ1-4; a weak D match, TRBD1 (6 bases). Germline-derived CDR1 and CDR2 are LNHDA and SQIVND (reference sequence). The CDR3 loop spans 18 amino acids. V lost 2 bases and J 0 bases, leaving 16 bases between the germline ends. The CDR3 protein is CASSIRLGGLATNEKLFF. CDR3 in DNA: TGTGCCAGTAGTATAAGGCTCGGGGGGCTTGCAACTAATGAAAAACTGTTTTTT.

This chain connects TRBV29-1 to TRBJ2-7, with 7 bases that match TRBD2. CDR1 SQVTM and CDR2 ANQGSEA come from the germline V gene. Unmatched junction bases numbered 7, after V lost 7 bases and J lost 4 bases. CDR3 length: 12 residues. CDR3 protein: CSGGSGLYEQYF. CDR3 coding DNA: TGCAGCGGCGGGAGCGGGTTGTACGAGCAGTACTTC.